One and the same sample provided the 7 T cell receptor beta chains below, sequenced in a study of CD8 T cells in ankylosing spondylitis. Findings and caveats of the study: A TCR beta motif of eight or nine highly homologous variants seemed to mark ankylosing spondylitis blood.

No antigen has been assigned to these receptors. TCRdb re-analysed the 5' RACE reads in MiXCR, keeping a single row per CDR3 protein. The table includes more than 300,000 distinct CDR3 sequences, less than 10% detected once. Sequencing input: blood, either unsorted or a sorted T cell fraction (not recorded which). All receptors come from a male donor with ankylosing spondylitis.

In this sample, this clonotype turned up a few times. The chain combines TRBV24-1 with TRBJ2-1; perhaps TRBD2 as D (5 bases). CDR1 KGHDR and CDR2 SFDVKD come from the germline V gene. This CDR3 spans 12 amino acids. Trimming removed 9 bases from V and 6 bases from J, with 11 bases in between. CDR3 coding DNA: TGTGCCACCCCCCCTCTAGCCAATGAGCAGTTCTTC. Translated: CATPPLANEQFF.

This clonotype was recorded a few times. The chain is built from TRBV12-3 or TRBV12-4 and TRBJ1-2; TRBD1 matches at 10 bases. CDR3 length: 14 amino acids. V lost 6 bases and J lost 5; bases outside the gene matches: 6. CDR3 DNA sequence: TGTGCCAGCAGGGAGACAGGGGGCGCATATGGCTACACCTTC. Translation: CASRETGGAYGYTF.

This clonotype has a handful of counts. The chain recombines TRBV12-3 or TRBV12-4 with TRBJ1-3; the D is unclear. The ends were cut back, 6 bases at V and 3 bases at J, with 6 bases in the middle. This CDR3 has 12 residues. CDR3 nucleotides: TGTGCCAGCAGCCGGGATGGAAACACCATATATTTT. This codes for CASSRDGNTIYF.

This clonotype has ten or more counts. The V and J genes are TRBV15 and TRBJ1-2; D gene uncertain. The germline CDR1 and CDR2 sequences are LNHNV and YYDKDF (reference sequence). The CDR3 loop spans 14 amino acids. V shed 1 base and J shed 2 bases, with 8 bases lying between them. Written as DNA, the CDR3 is TGTGCCACCAGCAGAGCAAACGGAAACTATGGCTACACCTTC. Its protein product is CATSRANGNYGYTF.

This sequence joins TRBV5-1 and TRBJ2-3, with D possibly TRBD2 on 6 matching bases. The germline V gene encodes CDR1 SGHRS and CDR2 YFSETQ. V was cut by 4 bases and J by 0 bases, with 12 bases left in between. CDR3 length: 15 residues. The CDR3 DNA reads as TGCGCCAGCAGCAGTCCCACTAGCAGCACAGATACGCAGTATTTT. Residues: CASSSPTSSTDTQYF.

The chain carries TRBV7-3 and TRBJ2-1, with TRBD2 matching 8 bases. V lost 4 bases to trimming and J lost 8 bases; unmatched junction nucleotides: 10. Per germline, CDR1 SGHTA and CDR2 FQGTGA. The CDR3 is 15 residues long. CDR3 residues: CASSSSPAGAYEQFF. The DNA of the CDR3 is TGTGCCAGCAGCTCCTCCCCAGCGGGGGCATATGAGCAGTTCTTC.

This sequence joins TRBV25-1 and TRBJ1-2; 8 positions agree with TRBD1. CDR3 length: 14 amino acids. Trimming cost V 4 bases and J 8 bases; bases outside gene matches: 9. Germline V gene lookup returns CDR1 MGHDK and CDR2 SYGVNS. The CDR3 is CASSALDRVGGYTF. CDR3 in DNA: TGTGCCAGCAGTGCCCTGGACAGGGTTGGCGGCTACACCTTC.